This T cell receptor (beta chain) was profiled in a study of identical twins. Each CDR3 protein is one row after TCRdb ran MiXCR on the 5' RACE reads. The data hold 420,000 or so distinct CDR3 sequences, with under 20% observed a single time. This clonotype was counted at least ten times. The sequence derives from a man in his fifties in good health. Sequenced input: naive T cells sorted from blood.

CDR3 in amino acids: CAISDSRHTDTQYF. Here the CDR3 DNA reads TGTGCCATCAGTGATTCTCGCCACACAGATACGCAGTATTTT. The rearrangement uses TRBV10-3 and TRBJ2-3; D not certain. CDR3 length equals 14 residues. The V gene lost 3 bases and the J gene lost 2 bases, with 9 bases spanning the gap. The germline CDR1 and CDR2 sequences are ENHRY and SYGVKD.